This T cell receptor beta chain appears in the sequencing data of a study of CD8 T cells in ankylosing spondylitis. Study results and limitations: Certain motif variants had earlier been reported in reactive arthritis synovial fluid and blood.

In this sample, this clonotype turned up a few times. Its specificity is not known. TCRdb itself ran the 5' RACE reads through MiXCR, one entry per CDR3 protein. The sample lists 290,000 or so distinct CDR3 sequences, less than 25% occurring once. This CDR3 spans 10 amino acids. V was clipped by 3 bases and J by 6 bases, with 3 bases between them. Germline CDR1 and CDR2: MNHNS and SASEGT. This chain connects TRBV6-1 to TRBJ2-7; D is ambiguous. The sequence was collected from a female donor with ankylosing spondylitis or in good health (not recorded which). Source material: blood, either unsorted or a sorted T cell fraction (not recorded which). The CDR3 loop reads CASSDGEQYF. The CDR3 nucleotides are TGTGCCAGCAGTGATGGCGAGCAGTACTTC.